One sample yielded the 23 T cell receptor beta chains listed below, sequenced in a study of monozygotic twins with cystic fibrosis. Clones were sequenced by immunoSEQ multiplex PCR, and TCRdb holds only the in-frame ones, with some missing. The data show approximately 25,000 clones, approximately 90% seen once. Sequencing input: blood. The receptors come from a girl aged 2-9 years with cystic fibrosis.

This chain links TRBV5-5 with TRBJ2-2; TRBD1 aligns across 7 bases. Trimming cost V 4 bases and J 4 bases; bases outside gene matches: 10. CDR3 length: 16 residues. Germline CDR1 is SGHKS and CDR2 is YYEKEE (reference sequence). DNA of the CDR3: TGTGCCAGCAGCCTTGCCCGGGACAGAGGCACCGGGGAGCTGTTTTTT. It translates to CASSLARDRGTGELFF. The variable domain in full, completed from reference TRBV5-5 and TRBJ2-2, reads DAGVTQSPTHLIKTRGQQVTLRCSPISGHKSVSWYQQVLGQGPQFIFQYYEKEERGRGNFPDRFSARQFPNYSSELNVNALLLGDSALYLCASSLARDRGTGELFFGEGSRLTVL.

This chain connects TRBV29-1 to TRBJ1-1, with 9 nucleotides matching TRBD1. The CDR3 is 17 residues long. Germline values: CDR1 SQVTM, CDR2 ANQGSEA. With 7 bases clipped from V and 2 bases from J, the junction kept 17 bases outside the gene matches. The CDR3 reads CSAPGQGTEAFNTEAFF. In nucleotides, the CDR3 is TGCAGCGCGCCAGGACAGGGGACGGAGGCGTTTAACACTGAAGCTTTCTTT.

The chain uses TRBV7-6 and TRBJ2-7, with D possibly matching TRBD2 (7 bases). V was pared by 5 bases and J by 3 bases, with 14 bases between. Germline values: CDR1 SGHVS, CDR2 FNYEAQ. The CDR3 has 14 residues. The CDR3 loop reads CASSPRGGGYEQYF. The CDR3 region has the DNA TGTGCCAGCAGCCCCCGCGGGGGCGGCTACGAGCAGTACTTC.

The chain uses TRBV6-4 and TRBJ1-2; TRBD1 aligns across 8 bases. The V segment lost 4 bases and the J segment 9 bases; nucleotides outside the gene matches: 7. The germline V gene has CDR1 MRHNA and CDR2 SNTAGT. CDR3 length: 13 amino acids. The CDR3 sequence: CASSAGTGRSYTF. CDR3 nucleotides: TGTGCCAGCAGTGCCGGGACAGGTCGAAGCTACACCTTC.

This clone was counted a single time. The V gene is TRBV19, the J gene TRBJ2-1; D is possibly TRBD1 (6 bases). Deletions cut 5 bases from V and 2 bases from J, with 16 bases between. Germline-derived CDR1 and CDR2 are LNHDA and SQIVND (reference sequence). CDR3 length: 16 amino acids. The CDR3 loop is CASSLRDRRPYNEQFF. The CDR3 coding sequence is TGTGCCAGTAGTTTGAGAGACAGGCGACCCTACAATGAGCAGTTCTTC.

The chain employs TRBV5-6 and TRBJ2-1; D possibly corresponds to TRBD2 (6 bases). The V gene's germline CDR1 is SGHDT and CDR2 YYEEEE. Trimming shortened V by 2 bases and J by 7 bases, and 16 bases separated the two germline ends. There are 15 residues in the CDR3. The CDR3 nucleotides are TGTGCCAGCAGCTTCCCTGCGGGGAAAGGGAATGAGCAGTTCTTC. It specifies CASSFPAGKGNEQFF.

The CDR3 DNA reads as TGTGCCAGCAGCCCCCCTTTGGCAGTCTCCTACGAGCAGTACTTC. It specifies CASSPPLAVSYEQYF. The V call is TRBV7-9, the J call TRBJ2-7; D gene ambiguous. This CDR3 is built from 15 residues. Per germline, CDR1 SEHNR and CDR2 FQNEAQ (reference sequence). V lost 5 bases and J 0 bases, leaving 14 bases between the germline ends.

The chain couples TRBV6-5 to TRBJ2-7; D possibly matches TRBD1 or TRBD2 (5 bases each). The CDR3 extends over 13 amino acids. Looked up from germline, CDR1 is MNHEY and CDR2 is SVGAGI. Trimming removed 5 bases at V and 5 bases at J, with 13 bases between. CDR3 nucleotides: TGTGCCAGCAGTGACTTCTGGGGGAACGAGCAGTACTTC. Protein: CASSDFWGNEQYF.

The V call is TRBV7-2, the J call TRBJ2-5; no clear D gene. This CDR3 region has 14 residues. The germline V and J ends were trimmed by 1 base and 0 bases, with 6 bases remaining between them. The germline gives CDR1 SGHTA, CDR2 FQGNSA. CDR3 DNA: TGTGCCAGCAGCTTAGGCCTAGACCAAGAGACCCAGTACTTC. It specifies CASSLGLDQETQYF.

The chain joins TRBV6-5 to TRBJ1-2; 7 bases are a match to TRBD1. The germline gives CDR1 MNHEY, CDR2 SVGAGI. This CDR3 contains 15 residues. V shed 2 bases, J shed 5 bases, and the junction held 8 bases outside the gene matches. This chain's CDR3 is CASSYRPTGVYGYTF. CDR3 bases: TGTGCCAGCAGTTACAGACCCACAGGGGTTTATGGCTACACCTTC.

V gene TRBV4-3 combines with J gene TRBJ1-2; D is perhaps TRBD1 (5 bases). In germline, CDR1 is LGHNA, CDR2 YSLEER. CDR3 length: 19 residues. The V and J ends lost 0 bases and 3 bases respectively, with 23 bases between them. CDR3 DNA sequence: TGCGCCAGCAGCCAAGAGAGGTTCTCCAGGGCTGGTAGGGACTATGGCTACACCTTC. Its translation: CASSQERFSRAGRDYGYTF.

This clone has just a few counts. The chain joins TRBV2 to TRBJ1-1; no definite D call. The CDR3 is 12 amino acids. Trimming took off 11 bases at V and 1 base at J, with 11 bases between the two ends. CDR1 and CDR2 from the germline V gene are SNHLY and FYNNEI. The DNA for the CDR3 is TGTGCCGAGAGATTGGAGAACACTGAAGCTTTCTTT. Its protein is CAERLENTEAFF.

This clone occurred once. CDR3 coding DNA: TGTGCCACCAGCAGAGATCAGGCAGGGGCCCTCTCTGGGGCCAACGTCCTGACTTTC. Its protein product is CATSRDQAGALSGANVLTF. V gene TRBV15 combines with J gene TRBJ2-6; maybe TRBD1 (6 bases). Trimming took off 0 bases at V and 0 bases at J, with 15 bases between the two ends. Germline V gives CDR1 LNHNV, CDR2 YYDKDF (reference sequence). The CDR3 is made up of 19 amino acids. The whole variable domain, filled in from reference TRBV15 and TRBJ2-6, reads DAMVIQNPRYQVTQFGKPVTLSCSQTLNHNVMYWYQQKSSQAPKLLFHYYDKDFNNEADTPDNFQSRRPNTSFCFLDIRSPGLGDTAMYLCATSRDQAGALSGANVLTFGAGSRLTVL.

This rearrangement joins TRBV7-2 to TRBJ1-6; D not resolved. CDR3 length: 15 amino acids. The V gene lost 5 bases and the J gene lost 0 bases, with 8 bases spanning the gap. In germline, CDR1 is SGHTA, CDR2 FQGNSA. The DNA for the CDR3 is TGTGCCAGCAGCGTCGGTAGCTCCTATAATTCACCCCTCCACTTT. It is translated as CASSVGSSYNSPLHF.

The chain joins TRBV9 to TRBJ2-1; 8 nucleotides line up with TRBD1. The V gene's germline CDR1 is SGDLS and CDR2 YYNGEE. The CDR3 totals 14 residues. V was pared by 1 base and J by 9 bases, with 6 bases of the junction left unmatched. This chain's CDR3 is CASSVQTGAFEQFF. In nucleotides, the CDR3 is TGTGCCAGCAGCGTACAGACAGGGGCCTTTGAGCAGTTCTTC.

The chain couples TRBV4-3 to TRBJ1-1; D is unresolved. Germline loops: CDR1 LGHNA, CDR2 YSLEER. The CDR3 is made up of 15 amino acids. The V and J ends lost 0 bases and 3 bases respectively, with 11 bases between them. CDR3 DNA sequence: TGCGCCAGCAGCCAAGACGGACGGGATGACACTGAAGCTTTCTTT. Protein sequence: CASSQDGRDDTEAFF.

The chain joins TRBV10-3 to TRBJ2-1, with D uncertain. V lost 3 bases, J lost 0 bases, and 9 bases lay in between. There are 15 residues in the CDR3. The germline CDR1 and CDR2 sequences are ENHRY and SYGVKD. The CDR3 is CAISDQQSSYNEQFF. The CDR3, as DNA: TGTGCCATCAGTGACCAACAGAGCTCCTACAATGAGCAGTTCTTC.

J is TRBJ2-3 and V is TRBV9; the match to TRBD2 covers 11 bases. CDR3 length: 18 amino acids. V trimming: 2 bases; J trimming: 0 bases; junction bases outside the gene matches: 8. Germline CDR1 is SGDLS and CDR2 is YYNGEE. CDR3 protein: CASSVPGLADSSTDTQYF. CDR3 in DNA: TGTGCCAGCAGCGTTCCGGGACTAGCGGATTCTAGCACAGATACGCAGTATTTT.

The V and J genes are TRBV14 and TRBJ1-1; TRBD1 might be the D (6 bases). Germline CDR1 and CDR2: SGHDN and FVKESK. The CDR3 runs to 14 residues. Trimming removed 1 base from V and 5 bases from J, with 11 bases in between. The CDR3 coding sequence is TGTGCCAGCAGCCAAGGGCCAGGGGTAACTGAAGCTTTCTTT. Translated, it gives CASSQGPGVTEAFF.

This chain connects TRBV7-2 to TRBJ1-2; 9 bases line up with TRBD1. CDR1 SGHTA and CDR2 FQGNSA come from the germline V gene. V was pared by 1 base and J by 4 bases, with 4 bases of the junction left unmatched. The CDR3 covers 15 residues. CDR3 sequence: CASSLGGTGSYGYTF. In nucleotides, the CDR3 is TGTGCCAGCAGCTTAGGGGGGACAGGGTCCTATGGCTACACCTTC.

The DNA of the CDR3 is TGCGCCAGCAGCTTGTGGGGGGAGGAGCAGTACTTC. Translation: CASSLWGEEQYF. This chain links TRBV5-1 with TRBJ2-7, with a possible D match to TRBD2 (6 bases). The V end was cut by 1 base, the J end by 7 bases, with 9 bases between. The CDR3 consists of 12 residues. The V gene's germline CDR1 is SGHRS and CDR2 YFSETQ.

The rearrangement joins TRBV11-3 to TRBJ2-7; tentatively, D is TRBD1 (6 bases). V was trimmed by 4 bases and J by 3 bases, leaving 13 bases between them. The CDR3 extends over 14 amino acids. Per germline, CDR1 SGHNT and CDR2 YENEEA. This CDR3 reads CASSYRRGHYEQYF. The DNA for the CDR3 is TGTGCCAGCAGCTACCGACGGGGACACTACGAGCAGTACTTC. Using reference TRBV11-3 and TRBJ2-7 for the parts outside the CDR3, the full variable domain is EAGVVQSPRYKIIEKKQPVAFWCNPISGHNTLYWYLQNLGQGPELLIRYENEEAVDDSQLPKDRFSAERLKGVDSTLKIQPAELGDSAVYLCASSYRRGHYEQYFGPGTRLTVT.

CDR3 sequence reads: CASSPRSGTGNTIYF. Written as DNA, the CDR3 is TGTGCCAGCTCACCACGATCCGGCACTGGAAACACCATATATTTT. The V and J genes are TRBV18 and TRBJ1-3; D remains unclear. Per the germline V gene, CDR1 is KGHSH and CDR2 is LQKENI. V was trimmed by 1 base and J by 2 bases, leaving 9 bases between them. This CDR3 region has 15 residues.